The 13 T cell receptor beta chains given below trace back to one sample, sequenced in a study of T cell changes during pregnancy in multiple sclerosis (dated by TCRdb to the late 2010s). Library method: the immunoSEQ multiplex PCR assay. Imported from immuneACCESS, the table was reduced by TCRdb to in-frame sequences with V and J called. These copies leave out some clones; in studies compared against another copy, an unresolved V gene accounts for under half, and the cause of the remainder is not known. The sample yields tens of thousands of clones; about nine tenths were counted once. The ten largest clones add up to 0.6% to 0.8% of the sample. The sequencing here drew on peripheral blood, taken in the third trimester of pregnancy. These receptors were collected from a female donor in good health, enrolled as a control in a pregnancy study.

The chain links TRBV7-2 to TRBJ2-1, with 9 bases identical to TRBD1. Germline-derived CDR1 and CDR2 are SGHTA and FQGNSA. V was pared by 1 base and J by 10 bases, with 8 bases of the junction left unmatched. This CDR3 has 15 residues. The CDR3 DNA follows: TGTGCCAGCAGCTTAGTAATAACAGGGGGCGTCGAGCAGTTCTTC. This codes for CASSLVITGGVEQFF.

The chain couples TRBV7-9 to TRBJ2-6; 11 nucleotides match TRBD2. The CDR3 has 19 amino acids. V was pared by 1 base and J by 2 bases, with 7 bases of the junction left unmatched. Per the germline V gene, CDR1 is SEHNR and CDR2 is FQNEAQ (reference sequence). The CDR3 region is CASSLERASGRTGANVLTF. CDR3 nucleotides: TGTGCCAGCAGCTTAGAGAGGGCTAGCGGGAGGACTGGGGCCAACGTCCTGACTTTC.

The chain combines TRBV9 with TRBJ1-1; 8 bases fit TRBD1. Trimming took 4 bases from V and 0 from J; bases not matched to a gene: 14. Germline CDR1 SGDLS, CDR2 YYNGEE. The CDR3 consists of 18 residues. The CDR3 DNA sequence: TGTGCCAGCAGCCCGTCCACTAAACAGGGGGGTATGAACACTGAAGCTTTCTTT. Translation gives CASSPSTKQGGMNTEAFF.

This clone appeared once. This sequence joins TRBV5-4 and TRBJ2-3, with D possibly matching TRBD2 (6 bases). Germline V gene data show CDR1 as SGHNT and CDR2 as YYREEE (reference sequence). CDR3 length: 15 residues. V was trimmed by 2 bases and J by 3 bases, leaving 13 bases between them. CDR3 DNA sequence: TGTGCCAGCAGCTTTTATCGTGCGGGGACAGATACGCAGTATTTT. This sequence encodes CASSFYRAGTDTQYF.

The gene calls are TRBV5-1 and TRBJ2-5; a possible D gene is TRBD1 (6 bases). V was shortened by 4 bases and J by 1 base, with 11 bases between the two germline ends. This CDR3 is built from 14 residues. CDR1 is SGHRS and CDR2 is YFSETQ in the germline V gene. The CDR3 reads CASSLGQFQETQYF. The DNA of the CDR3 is TGCGCCAGCAGCCTAGGACAGTTCCAAGAGACCCAGTACTTC.

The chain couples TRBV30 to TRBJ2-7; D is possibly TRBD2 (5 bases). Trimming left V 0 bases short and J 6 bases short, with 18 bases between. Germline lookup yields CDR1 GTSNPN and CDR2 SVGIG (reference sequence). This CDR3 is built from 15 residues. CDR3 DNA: TGTGCCTGGAGTGTACTTCGGGGTGGGATTGGCGAGCAGTACTTC. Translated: CAWSVLRGGIGEQYF.

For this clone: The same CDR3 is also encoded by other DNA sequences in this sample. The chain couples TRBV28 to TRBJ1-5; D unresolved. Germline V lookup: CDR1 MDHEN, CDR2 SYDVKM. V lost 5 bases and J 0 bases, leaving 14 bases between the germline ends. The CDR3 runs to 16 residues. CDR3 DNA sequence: TGTGCCAGCAGTCCCAGCGGACGGGATAGCAATCAGCCCCAGCATTTT. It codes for CASSPSGRDSNQPQHF.

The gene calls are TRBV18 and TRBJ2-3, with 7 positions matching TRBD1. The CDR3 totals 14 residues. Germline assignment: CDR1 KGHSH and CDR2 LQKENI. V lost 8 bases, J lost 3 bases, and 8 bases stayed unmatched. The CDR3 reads CASAWDSDTDTQYF. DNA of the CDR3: TGTGCCAGCGCTTGGGACAGTGATACAGATACGCAGTATTTT. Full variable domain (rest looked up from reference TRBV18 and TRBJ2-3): NAGVMQNPRHLVRRRGQEARLRCSPMKGHSHVYWYRQLPEEGLKFMVYLQKENIIDESGMPKERFSAEFPKEGPSILRIQQVVRGDSAAYFCASAWDSDTDTQYFGPGTRLTVL.

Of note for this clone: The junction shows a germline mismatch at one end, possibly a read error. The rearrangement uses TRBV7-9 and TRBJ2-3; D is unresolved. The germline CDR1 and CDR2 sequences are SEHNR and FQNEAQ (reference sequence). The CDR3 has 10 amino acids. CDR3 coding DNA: TGTGCCAGCAGCTCGAGCTCAAAGTCTTTT. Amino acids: CASSSSSKSF.

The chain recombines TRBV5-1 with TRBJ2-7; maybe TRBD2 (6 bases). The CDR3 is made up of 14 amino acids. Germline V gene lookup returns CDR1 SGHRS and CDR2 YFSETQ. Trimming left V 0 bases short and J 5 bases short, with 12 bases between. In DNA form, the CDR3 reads TGCGCCAGCAGCTTGGCCCGGAGGGCCGACGAGCAGTACTTC. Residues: CASSLARRADEQYF.

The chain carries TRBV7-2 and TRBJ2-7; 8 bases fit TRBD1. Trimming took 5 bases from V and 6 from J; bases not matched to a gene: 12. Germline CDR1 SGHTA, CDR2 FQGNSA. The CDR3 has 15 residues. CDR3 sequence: CASSARTGSSGEQYF. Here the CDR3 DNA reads TGTGCCAGCAGCGCCCGGACAGGGAGTTCGGGCGAGCAGTACTTC.

The CDR3 protein is CASSFQGARGPQHF. In nucleotides, the CDR3 is TGTGCCAGCAGCTTTCAGGGGGCCCGAGGACCCCAGCATTTT. The rearrangement uses TRBV5-4 and TRBJ1-5; TRBD1 agrees at 8 bases. This CDR3 spans 14 amino acids. The V segment lost 2 bases and the J segment 10 bases; nucleotides outside the gene matches: 8. The germline V gene encodes CDR1 SGHNT and CDR2 YYREEE (reference sequence).

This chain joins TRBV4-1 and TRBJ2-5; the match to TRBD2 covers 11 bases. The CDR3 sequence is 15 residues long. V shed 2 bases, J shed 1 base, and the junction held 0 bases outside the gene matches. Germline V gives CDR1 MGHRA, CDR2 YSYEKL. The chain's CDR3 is CASSQLAGGQETQYF. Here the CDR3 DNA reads TGCGCCAGCAGCCAACTAGCGGGGGGCCAAGAGACCCAGTACTTC.